This is a list of T cell receptor beta chains from one sample in a study of cytomegalovirus exposure and HLA in healthy donors. Clones were read by immunoSEQ multiplex PCR, and TCRdb kept only the in-frame ones, dropping some. The sample records over 110,000 clones, around 84% being singletons. Source material: PBMCs. The receptors stem from a man aged 18 to 29 in good health and CMV-seropositive. Each CDR3 is given with its conserved first and last residue. The order of the fields is J gene, V gene, clone size, D gene, CDR3 DNA, CDR3 protein. D genes are given only for firm matches. Clone sizes are given selectively: once, few, many, or a class where the clone is expanded.

>TRBJ2-5|TRBV6-5|.|.
TGTGCCAGCAGAACGGGAGGGACAGTTAAGACCCAGTACTTC
CASRTGGTVKTQYF
>TRBJ1-1|TRBV18|.|.
TGTGCCAGCTCGTACCTTGAGGGCGCTACCTCGGGAGCTTTCTTT
CASSYLEGATSGAFF
>TRBJ1-2|TRBV28|.|.
TGTGCCAGCAGTGACAGGCCCTATGGCTACACCTTC
CASSDRPYGYTF
>TRBJ1-4|TRBV19|.|.
TGTGCCAGTAGTCGAACTAATAAGGGGATTAATAATGAAAAACTGTTTTTT
CASSRTNKGINNEKLFF
>TRBJ1-4|TRBV10-3|.|TRBD1
TGTGCCATCGGGGACAGCACAACTAATGAAAAACTGTTTTTT
CAIGDSTTNEKLFF
>TRBJ1-1|TRBV5-1|.|TRBD1
TGCGCCAGTGCTGGACAGGGTGGCACTGAAGCTTTCTTT
CASAGQGGTEAFF
>TRBJ2-1|TRBV2|.|TRBD1
TGTGCCAGCACTCTCCCGGGACAGGGGGTGTCCAATGAGCAGTTCTTC
CASTLPGQGVSNEQFF
>TRBJ2-3|TRBV5-1|.|.
TGCGCCAGCAGAAATCCCGGGATATCCACAGATACGCAGTATTTT
CASRNPGISTDTQYF
>TRBJ1-1|TRBV5-1|.|.
TGCGCCAGCAGCTTCTTAGCAGGGTTGAATGAAGCTTTCTTT
CASSFLAGLNEAFF
>TRBJ1-2|TRBV29-1|once|TRBD1
TGCAGCGCACCCGGGACAGTCTATGGCTACACCTTC
CSAPGTVYGYTF
>TRBJ2-2|TRBV9|once|.
TGTGCCAGCAGCGTATCGGGGGATGGGAACACCGGGGAGCTGTTTTTT
CASSVSGDGNTGELFF
>TRBJ2-7|TRBV29-1|.|TRBD1
TGCAGCGCCAGGGGACAGGGCTACGAGCAGTACTTC
CSARGQGYEQYF
>TRBJ1-1|TRBV14|.|.
TGTGCCAGCAGCCCTCGGGAGGGATGGGGCACCGAAGCTTTCTTT
CASSPREGWGTEAFF
>TRBJ2-7|TRBV7-8|.|TRBD2
TGTGCCAGCAGCTCGGGCTGGAGCGGGGGGCCCCCAATGGGCGAGCAGTACTTC
CASSSGWSGGPPMGEQYF
>TRBJ2-1|TRBV6-4|.|.
TGTGCCAGCAGCCGTGGTTGGGGAGGAAATGAGCAGTTCTTC
CASSRGWGGNEQFF
>TRBJ2-7|TRBV30|.|.
TGTGCCTGGACTGGGCGGGACGGGACCTACGAGCAGTACTTC
CAWTGRDGTYEQYF
>TRBJ1-1|TRBV14|.|TRBD1
TGTGCCAGCAAAAGACAGGGGTGGACTGAAGCTTTCTTT
CASKRQGWTEAFF
>TRBJ1-1|TRBV2|.|.
TGTGCCAGGAACAACCTTGGTCTGAACACTGAAGCTTTCTTT
CARNNLGLNTEAFF
>TRBJ1-5|TRBV10-3|many|TRBD1
TGTGCCATCGGAACAGGGGATAGCAATCAGCCCCAGCATTTT
CAIGTGDSNQPQHF
>TRBJ1-6|TRBV10-3|.|.
TGTGCCATCAAAGGTTCAGGAAATTCACCCCTCCACTTT
CAIKGSGNSPLHF
>TRBJ1-3|TRBV29-1|.|.
TGCAGCGTTGAAACAGGGAGGGGAAACTCTGGAAACACCATATATTTT
CSVETGRGNSGNTIYF
>TRBJ2-1|TRBV7-2|.|TRBD2
TGTGCCAGCAGCCCGAAAGCGGGAGGCTCCTACAATGAGCAGTTCTTC
CASSPKAGGSYNEQFF
>TRBJ2-1|TRBV11-3|.|.
TGTGCCAGCAGCTTAGGGGACTCTACCGAGCAGTTCTTC
CASSLGDSTEQFF
>TRBJ2-1|TRBV6-4|.|.
TGTGCCAGCGCCTCGACTAACTACAATGAGCAGTTCTTC
CASASTNYNEQFF